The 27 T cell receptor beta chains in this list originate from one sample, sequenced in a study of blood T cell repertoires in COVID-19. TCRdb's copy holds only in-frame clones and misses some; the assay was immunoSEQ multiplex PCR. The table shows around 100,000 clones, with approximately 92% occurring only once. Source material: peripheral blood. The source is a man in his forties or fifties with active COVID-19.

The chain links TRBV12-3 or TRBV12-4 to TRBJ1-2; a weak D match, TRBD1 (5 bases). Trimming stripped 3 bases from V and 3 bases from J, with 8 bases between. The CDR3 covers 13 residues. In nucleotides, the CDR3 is TGTGCCAGCAGTTTTGGGGGGGACTATGGCTACACCTTC. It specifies CASSFGGDYGYTF.

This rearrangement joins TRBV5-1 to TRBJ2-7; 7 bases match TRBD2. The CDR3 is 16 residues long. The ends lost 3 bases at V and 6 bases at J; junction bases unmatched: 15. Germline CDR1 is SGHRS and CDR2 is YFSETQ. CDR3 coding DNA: TGCGCCAGCAGCTCCATCCAACGGGGGGTGGGGATCGAGCAGTACTTC. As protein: CASSSIQRGVGIEQYF.

CDR3 region: CASSQDRGHESQETQYF. The CDR3 DNA reads as TGTGCCAGCAGCCAAGACAGGGGGCACGAATCCCAAGAGACCCAGTACTTC. The gene calls are TRBV3-1 (or the pseudogene TRBV3-2) and TRBJ2-5; 8 positions match TRBD1. With 0 bases clipped from V and 1 base from J, the junction kept 7 bases outside the gene matches. The CDR3 length is 17 residues. Germline CDR1 is LGHDT and CDR2 is YNNKEL (reference sequence).

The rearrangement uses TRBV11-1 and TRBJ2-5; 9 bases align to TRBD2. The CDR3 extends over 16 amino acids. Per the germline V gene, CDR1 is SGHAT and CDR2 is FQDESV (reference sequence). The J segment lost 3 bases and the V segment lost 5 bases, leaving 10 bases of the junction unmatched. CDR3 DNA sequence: TGTGCCAGCAGCCCTAGACTAGCGGATTTTAAAGAGACCCAGTACTTC. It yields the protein CASSPRLADFKETQYF.

The CDR3 nucleotides are TGTGCCAGCAGCTTGCAAGCCCGGACAGGGCTGGGGTCACCCCTCCACTTT. Translation gives CASSLQARTGLGSPLHF. The J gene is TRBJ1-6, the V gene TRBV5-6; 8 bases are shared with TRBD1. This CDR3 has 17 amino acids. Germline CDR1 and CDR2: SGHDT and YYEEEE. V shed 1 base and J 10 bases; nucleotides not matched to a gene: 13.

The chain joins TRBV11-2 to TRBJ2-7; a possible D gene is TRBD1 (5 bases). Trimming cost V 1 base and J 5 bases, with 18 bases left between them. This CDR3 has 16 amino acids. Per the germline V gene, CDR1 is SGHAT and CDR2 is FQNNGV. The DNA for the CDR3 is TGTGCCAGCAGCTTAGGAGTATGGGGCGCATATAACGAGCAGTACTTC. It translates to CASSLGVWGAYNEQYF.

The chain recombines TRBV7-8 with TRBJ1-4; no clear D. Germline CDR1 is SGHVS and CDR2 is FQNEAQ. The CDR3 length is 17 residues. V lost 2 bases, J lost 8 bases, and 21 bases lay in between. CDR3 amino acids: CASSLTYLRSPVEKLFF. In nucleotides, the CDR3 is TGTGCCAGCAGCTTAACTTATCTGCGCTCCCCGGTCGAAAAACTGTTTTTT.

The CDR3 bases are TGTGCCAGCAGTGATTCTGGACAGGAATCTAATGAAAAACTGTTTTTT. This encodes CASSDSGQESNEKLFF. The gene calls are TRBV6-1 and TRBJ1-4; 7 nucleotides line up with TRBD1. V was pared by 3 bases and J by 3 bases, with 7 bases of the junction left unmatched. Germline lookup yields CDR1 MNHNS and CDR2 SASEGT. This CDR3 contains 16 residues.

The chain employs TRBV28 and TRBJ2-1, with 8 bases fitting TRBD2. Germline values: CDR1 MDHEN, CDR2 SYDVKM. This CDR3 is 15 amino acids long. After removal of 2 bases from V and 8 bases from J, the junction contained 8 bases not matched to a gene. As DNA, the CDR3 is TGTGCCAGCAGTTTACCGGGAGGGCCGAGGGATGAGCAGTTCTTC. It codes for CASSLPGGPRDEQFF.

DNA of the CDR3: TGCGCCAGCAGCTGGGGGACAGTATCCGACGAGCAGTACTTC. Its translation: CASSWGTVSDEQYF. V is TRBV5-1 and J is TRBJ2-7, with 7 bases identical to TRBD1. Germline trimming cut 3 bases from V and 5 bases from J; bases unmatched to any gene: 8. The V gene's germline CDR1 is SGHRS and CDR2 YFSETQ. This CDR3 is 14 amino acids long.

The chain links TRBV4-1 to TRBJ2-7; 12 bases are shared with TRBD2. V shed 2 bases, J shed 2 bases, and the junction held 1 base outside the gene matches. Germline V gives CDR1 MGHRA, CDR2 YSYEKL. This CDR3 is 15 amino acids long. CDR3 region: CASSQWTSGTYEQYF. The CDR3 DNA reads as TGCGCCAGCAGCCAATGGACTAGCGGGACCTACGAGCAGTACTTC.

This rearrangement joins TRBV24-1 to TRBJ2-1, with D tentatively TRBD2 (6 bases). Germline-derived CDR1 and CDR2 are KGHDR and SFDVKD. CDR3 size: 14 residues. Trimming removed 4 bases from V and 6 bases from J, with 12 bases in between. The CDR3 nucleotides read TGTGCCACCAGTGACCCCGGGACTCCCAATGAGCAGTTCTTC. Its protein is CATSDPGTPNEQFF.

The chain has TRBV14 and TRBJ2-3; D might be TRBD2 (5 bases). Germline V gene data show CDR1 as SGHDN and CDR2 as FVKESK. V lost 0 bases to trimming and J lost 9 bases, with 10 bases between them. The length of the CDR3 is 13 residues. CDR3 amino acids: CASSQEGRMTQYF. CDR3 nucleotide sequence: TGTGCCAGCAGCCAAGAGGGGAGAATGACGCAGTATTTT.

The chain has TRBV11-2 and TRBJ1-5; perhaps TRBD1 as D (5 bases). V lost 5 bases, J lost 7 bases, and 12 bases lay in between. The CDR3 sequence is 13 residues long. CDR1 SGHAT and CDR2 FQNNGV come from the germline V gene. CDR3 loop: CASSRSQGQPQHF. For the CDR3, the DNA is TGTGCCAGCAGCCGATCTCAGGGCCAGCCCCAGCATTTT.

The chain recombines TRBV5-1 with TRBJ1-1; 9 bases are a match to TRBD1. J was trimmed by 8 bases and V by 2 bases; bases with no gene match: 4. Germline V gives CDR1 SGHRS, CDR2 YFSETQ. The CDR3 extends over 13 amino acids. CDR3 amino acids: CASSLTQGAEAFF. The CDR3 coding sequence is TGCGCCAGCAGCTTAACACAGGGGGCCGAAGCTTTCTTT.

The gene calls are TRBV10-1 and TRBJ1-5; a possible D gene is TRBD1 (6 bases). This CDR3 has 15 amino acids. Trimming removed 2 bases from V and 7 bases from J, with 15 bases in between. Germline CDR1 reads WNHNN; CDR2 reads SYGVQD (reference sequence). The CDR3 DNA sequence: TGCGCCAGCAGTGAGGGACAGCGGCTAAAACAGCCCCAGCATTTT. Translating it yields CASSEGQRLKQPQHF.

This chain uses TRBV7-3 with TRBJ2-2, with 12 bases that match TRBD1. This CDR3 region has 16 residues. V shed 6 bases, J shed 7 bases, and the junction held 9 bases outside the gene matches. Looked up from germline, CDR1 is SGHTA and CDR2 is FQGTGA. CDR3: CASSSGTGGFGGELFF. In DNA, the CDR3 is TGTGCCAGCAGTTCCGGGACAGGGGGCTTCGGCGGGGAGCTGTTTTTT.

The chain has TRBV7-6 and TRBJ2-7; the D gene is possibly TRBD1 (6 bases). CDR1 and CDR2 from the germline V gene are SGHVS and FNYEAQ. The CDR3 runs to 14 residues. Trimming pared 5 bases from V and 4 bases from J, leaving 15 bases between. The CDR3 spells CASSEGGDEYEQYF. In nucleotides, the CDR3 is TGTGCCAGCAGCGAAGGGGGAGACGAGTACGAGCAGTACTTC.

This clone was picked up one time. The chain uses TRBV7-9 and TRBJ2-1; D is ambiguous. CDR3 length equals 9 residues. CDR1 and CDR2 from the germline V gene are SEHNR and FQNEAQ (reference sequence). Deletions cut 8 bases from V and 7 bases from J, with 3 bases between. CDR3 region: CASPNEQFF. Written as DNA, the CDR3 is TGTGCCAGCCCGAATGAGCAGTTCTTC.

The CDR3 loop is CASSPWGQGINQPQHF. The CDR3 DNA follows: TGTGCCAGCAGTCCCTGGGGGCAGGGGATCAATCAGCCCCAGCATTTT. The chain has TRBV28 and TRBJ1-5, with D perhaps TRBD1 (6 bases). V was pared by 5 bases and J by 3 bases, with 17 bases between. The germline gives CDR1 MDHEN, CDR2 SYDVKM. The CDR3 consists of 16 residues.

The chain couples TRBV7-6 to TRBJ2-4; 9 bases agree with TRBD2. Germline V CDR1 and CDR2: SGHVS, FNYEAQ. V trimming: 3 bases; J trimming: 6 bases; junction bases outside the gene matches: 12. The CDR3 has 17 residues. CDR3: CASSLGLAGPLGNIQYF. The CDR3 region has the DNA TGTGCCAGCAGCTTGGGGCTAGCGGGACCGCTCGGAAACATTCAGTACTTC.

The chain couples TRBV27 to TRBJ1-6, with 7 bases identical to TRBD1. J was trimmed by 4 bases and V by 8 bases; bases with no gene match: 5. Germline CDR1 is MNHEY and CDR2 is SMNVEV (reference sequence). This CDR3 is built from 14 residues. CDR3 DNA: TGTGCCAGCGGTAGACAGGGATATAATTCACCCCTCCACTTT. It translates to CASGRQGYNSPLHF.

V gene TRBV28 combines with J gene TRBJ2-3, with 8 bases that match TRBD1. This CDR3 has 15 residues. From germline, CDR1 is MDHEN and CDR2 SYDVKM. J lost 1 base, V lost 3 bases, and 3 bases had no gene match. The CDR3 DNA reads TGTGCCAGCAGTTTCCTGGGACAGGGCACAGATACGCAGTATTTT. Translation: CASSFLGQGTDTQYF.

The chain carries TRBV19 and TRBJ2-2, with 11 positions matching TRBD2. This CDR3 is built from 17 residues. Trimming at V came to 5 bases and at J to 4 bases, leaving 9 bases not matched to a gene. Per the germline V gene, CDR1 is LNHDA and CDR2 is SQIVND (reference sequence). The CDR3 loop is CASSPNFSGRATGELFF. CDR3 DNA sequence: TGTGCCAGTAGTCCTAATTTTAGCGGGAGGGCCACCGGGGAGCTGTTTTTT.

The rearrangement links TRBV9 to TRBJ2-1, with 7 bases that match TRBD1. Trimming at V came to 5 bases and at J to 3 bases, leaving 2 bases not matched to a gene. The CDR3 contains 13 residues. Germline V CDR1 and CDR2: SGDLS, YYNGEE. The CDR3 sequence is CASSTGVYNEQFF. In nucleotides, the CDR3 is TGTGCCAGCAGTACAGGGGTCTACAATGAGCAGTTCTTC.

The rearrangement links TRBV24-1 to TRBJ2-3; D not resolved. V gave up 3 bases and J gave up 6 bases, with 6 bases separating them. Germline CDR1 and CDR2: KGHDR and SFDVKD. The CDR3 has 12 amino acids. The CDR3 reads CATSDPGDTQYF. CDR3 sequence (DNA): TGTGCCACCAGTGATCCCGGGGATACGCAGTATTTT.

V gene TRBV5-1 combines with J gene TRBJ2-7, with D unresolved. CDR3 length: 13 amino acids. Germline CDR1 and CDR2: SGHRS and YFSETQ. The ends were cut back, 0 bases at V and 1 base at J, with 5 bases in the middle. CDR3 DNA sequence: TGCGCCAGCAGCTTGGGGCAATCCTACGAGCAGTACTTC. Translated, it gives CASSLGQSYEQYF.